The 3 T cell receptor beta chains below were found in one sample sequenced in a study of Ad26.COV2.S vaccination and SARS-CoV-2 variants. The treatment denotes: about 20 received Ad26.COV2.S at low or high dose, single or two shots; about 5 received placebo; per-sample allocation not given. The samples were gathered on day 63 after the first injection of vaccine or placebo. Sequenced by immunoSEQ multiplex PCR; TCRdb stores in-frame clones only, minus some. The sample includes some 390,000 clones, 70% to 90% of them seen just once. Sequencing was performed on peripheral blood, taken in a trial of Ad26.COV2.S vaccine versus placebo. These receptors were obtained from a person between 18 and 59 years old who received the Ad26.COV2.S COVID-19 vaccine or a placebo.

The chain couples TRBV5-4 to TRBJ2-6; D is uncertain. Germline V gives CDR1 SGHNT, CDR2 YYREEE (reference sequence). CDR3 length: 14 amino acids. V was shortened by 3 bases and J by 1 base, with 5 bases between the two germline ends. The CDR3 reads CASSSASGANVLTF. The CDR3, as DNA: TGTGCCAGCAGCTCCGCATCTGGGGCCAACGTCCTGACTTTC. The full variable domain, rest sourced from reference TRBV5-4 and TRBJ2-6, is ETGVTQSPTHLIKTRGQQVTLRCSSQSGHNTVSWYQQALGQGPQFIFQYYREEENGRGNFPPRFSGLQFPNYSSELNVNALELDDSALYLCASSSASGANVLTFGAGSRLTVL.

The chain carries TRBV15 and TRBJ1-1; D gene unclear. The germline V gene encodes CDR1 LNHNV and CDR2 YYDKDF (reference sequence). This CDR3 is 13 amino acids long. V was trimmed by 6 bases and J by 0 bases, leaving 8 bases between them. The CDR3 DNA reads TGTGCCACCAGAGCATTGATGAACACTGAAGCTTTCTTT. It specifies CATRALMNTEAFF. The full variable domain, in which reference TRBV15 and TRBJ1-1 provide the parts outside the CDR3, is DAMVIQNPRYQVTQFGKPVTLSCSQTLNHNVMYWYQQKSSQAPKLLFHYYDKDFNNEADTPDNFQSRRPNTSFCFLDIRSPGLGDTAMYLCATRALMNTEAFFGQGTRLTVV.

V is TRBV13 and J is TRBJ2-5; TRBD2 is a possible D gene (5 bases). Trimming stripped 1 base from V and 4 bases from J, with 7 bases between. Germline-derived CDR1 and CDR2 are PRHDT and FYEKMQ (reference sequence). The CDR3 loop spans 13 amino acids. The CDR3 loop reads CASSLEGGETQYF. For the CDR3, the DNA is TGTGCCAGCAGCTTAGAAGGAGGAGAGACCCAGTACTTC. The variable domain in full, completed from reference TRBV13 and TRBJ2-5, reads AAGVIQSPRHLIKEKRETATLKCYPIPRHDTVYWYQQGPGQDPQFLISFYEKMQSDKGSIPDRFSAQQFSDYHSELNMSSLELGDSALYFCASSLEGGETQYFGPGTRLLVL.